The rows below give T cell receptor beta chains drawn from one sample of a study of OX40 agonist ivuxolimab in advanced cancers. TCRdb's copy holds only in-frame clones and misses some; the assay was immunoSEQ multiplex PCR. The sample has approximately 67,000 clones, approximately 93% seen once. The sequenced sample was CD4+ or CD8+ T cells sorted from blood, obtained in a trial of the OX40 agonist ivuxolimab. Receptors originate from an adult with an advanced solid tumor such as melanoma, head and neck, liver or kidney cancer. Both conserved end residues are part of each CDR3. A D gene is named only where the DNA matches it firmly. A clone size is listed for some rows: how often the clone was seen (once, few, many), or a class if it is expanded.

D gene: TRBD2
CDR3 length: 16
clone size: NA
V gene: TRBV7-9
J gene: TRBJ2-5
CDR3 DNA: TGTGCCAGCAGCCCAGGGACTAGCGGGGGACAAGAGACCCAGTACTTC
CDR3 protein: CASSPGTSGGQETQYF

D gene: NA
CDR3 length: 14
clone size: NA
V gene: TRBV11-2
J gene: TRBJ1-4
CDR3 DNA: TGTGCCAGCAGCTTTTCGGGCTATAATGAAAAACTGTTTTTT
CDR3 protein: CASSFSGYNEKLFF

D gene: TRBD1
CDR3 length: 16
clone size: NA
V gene: TRBV7-3
J gene: TRBJ2-3
CDR3 DNA: TGTGCCAGCAGCTCTCTGGGGACAGGGACCACAGATACGCAGTATTTT
CDR3 protein: CASSSLGTGTTDTQYF

D gene: TRBD2
CDR3 length: 16
clone size: NA
V gene: TRBV4-3
J gene: TRBJ2-5
CDR3 DNA: TGCGCCAGCAGCCAAGATCGGGCGGGGGGGCAAGAGACCCAGTACTTC
CDR3 protein: CASSQDRAGGQETQYF

D gene: NA
CDR3 length: 15
clone size: NA
V gene: TRBV11-3
J gene: TRBJ2-1
CDR3 DNA: TGTGCCAGCAGCTCTAGAGCTGGACGCGAGGGAGAGCAGTTCTTC
CDR3 protein: CASSSRAGREGEQFF

D gene: TRBD1
CDR3 length: 15
clone size: NA
V gene: TRBV10-3
J gene: TRBJ1-2
CDR3 DNA: TGTGCCATCAGTGAGGCACAGGGGGCAACTGATGGCTACACCTTC
CDR3 protein: CAISEAQGATDGYTF

D gene: TRBD1
CDR3 length: 13
clone size: NA
V gene: TRBV11-3
J gene: TRBJ2-7
CDR3 DNA: TGTGCCAGCTCCGGGACAGGAGACTACGAGCAGTACTTC
CDR3 protein: CASSGTGDYEQYF

D gene: NA
CDR3 length: 10
clone size: NA
V gene: TRBV6-1
J gene: TRBJ1-2
CDR3 DNA: TGTGCCAGCAGGCCCTCCGAAGACACCTTC
CDR3 protein: CASRPSEDTF

D gene: NA
CDR3 length: 15
clone size: once
V gene: TRBV18
J gene: TRBJ1-5
CDR3 DNA: TGTGCCAGCTCACCATACGGGGGGCCGGATCAGCCCCAGCATTTT
CDR3 protein: CASSPYGGPDQPQHF

D gene: TRBD1
CDR3 length: 14
clone size: NA
V gene: TRBV29-1
J gene: TRBJ2-1
CDR3 DNA: TGCAGCGTTGTCCGGTGGACAGGAAACAATGAGCAGTTCTTC
CDR3 protein: CSVVRWTGNNEQFF

D gene: TRBD1
CDR3 length: 16
clone size: NA
V gene: TRBV18
J gene: TRBJ2-2
CDR3 DNA: TGTGCCAGCTCACCCATGACAGGGGCGAACACCGGGGAGCTGTTTTTT
CDR3 protein: CASSPMTGANTGELFF

D gene: NA
CDR3 length: 10
clone size: NA
V gene: TRBV5-6
J gene: TRBJ2-5
CDR3 DNA: TGTGCCAGCAGCAGGGGGACCCAGTACTTC
CDR3 protein: CASSRGTQYF

D gene: TRBD2
CDR3 length: 16
clone size: NA
V gene: TRBV5-4
J gene: TRBJ2-5
CDR3 DNA: TGTGCCAGCAGCCCTCGGGGGGGCGCCGAACAAGAGACCCAGTACTTC
CDR3 protein: CASSPRGGAEQETQYF

D gene: NA
CDR3 length: 14
clone size: NA
V gene: TRBV19
J gene: TRBJ2-5
CDR3 DNA: TGTGCCAGTAGTATATCGACAGCCCAAGAGACCCAGTACTTC
CDR3 protein: CASSISTAQETQYF

D gene: TRBD2
CDR3 length: 13
clone size: NA
V gene: TRBV10-1
J gene: TRBJ2-7
CDR3 DNA: TGCGCCAGCAGTGACTCCGGGACTAGATATCAGTACTTC
CDR3 protein: CASSDSGTRYQYF

D gene: TRBD2
CDR3 length: 16
clone size: NA
V gene: TRBV4-2
J gene: TRBJ2-7
CDR3 DNA: TGTGCCAGCAGCCAAGCTAGCGGGGGGAACTCCTACGAGCAGTACTTC
CDR3 protein: CASSQASGGNSYEQYF

D gene: TRBD2
CDR3 length: 15
clone size: NA
V gene: TRBV5-1
J gene: TRBJ2-1
CDR3 DNA: TGCGCCAGCAGCTTGTCAAGCGGGAACGACAATGAGCAGTTCTTC
CDR3 protein: CASSLSSGNDNEQFF

D gene: TRBD2
CDR3 length: 17
clone size: few
V gene: TRBV4-1
J gene: TRBJ2-1
CDR3 DNA: TGCGCCAGCAGAGAAAATAGCGGGGGGGCGTCCTACAATGAGCAGTTCTTC
CDR3 protein: CASRENSGGASYNEQFF

D gene: NA
CDR3 length: 15
clone size: NA
V gene: TRBV19
J gene: TRBJ2-3
CDR3 DNA: TGTGCCAGTAGAAAAGGGGGTGCCTTGCCAGATACGCAGTATTTT
CDR3 protein: CASRKGGALPDTQYF

D gene: NA
CDR3 length: 15
clone size: NA
V gene: TRBV5-1
J gene: TRBJ2-3
CDR3 DNA: TGCGCCAGCAGCTTGGGGAACAGGGCGGGGGATACGCAGTATTTT
CDR3 protein: CASSLGNRAGDTQYF

D gene: NA
CDR3 length: 13
clone size: NA
V gene: TRBV5-1
J gene: TRBJ2-7
CDR3 DNA: TGCGCCAGCAGCCGGACCAGTGGGGACGAGCAGTACTTC
CDR3 protein: CASSRTSGDEQYF

D gene: TRBD1
CDR3 length: 15
clone size: NA
V gene: TRBV28
J gene: TRBJ2-5
CDR3 DNA: TGTGCCAGCAGACCCTCTCGACAGGGCGGAGAGACCCAGTACTTC
CDR3 protein: CASRPSRQGGETQYF

D gene: NA
CDR3 length: 20
clone size: NA
V gene: TRBV4-1
J gene: TRBJ2-3
CDR3 DNA: TGCGCCAGCAGCCAAGATGCAGGAAGTTTAGCCCCAACTAGCACAGATACGCAGTATTTT
CDR3 protein: CASSQDAGSLAPTSTDTQYF

D gene: NA
CDR3 length: 15
clone size: NA
V gene: TRBV6-1
J gene: TRBJ1-1
CDR3 DNA: TGTGCCAGCAGTGAAGCCCCAGGGTCGAGCACTGAAGCTTTCTTT
CDR3 protein: CASSEAPGSSTEAFF

D gene: TRBD1
CDR3 length: 15
clone size: NA
V gene: TRBV19
J gene: TRBJ2-7
CDR3 DNA: TGTGCCAGTAGACTAGGACAGGGGGGCTCCTACGAGCAGTACTTC
CDR3 protein: CASRLGQGGSYEQYF

D gene: NA
CDR3 length: 15
clone size: once
V gene: TRBV4-1
J gene: TRBJ1-1
CDR3 DNA: TGCGCCAGCAGCCAAGGGTGGGGGATGAACACTGAAGCTTTCTTT
CDR3 protein: CASSQGWGMNTEAFF

D gene: NA
CDR3 length: 13
clone size: NA
V gene: TRBV4-2
J gene: TRBJ2-3
CDR3 DNA: TGTGCCAGCAGCCAAGATCAAAGGGCGGCGCAGTATTTT
CDR3 protein: CASSQDQRAAQYF

D gene: NA
CDR3 length: 14
clone size: NA
V gene: TRBV27
J gene: TRBJ1-1
CDR3 DNA: TGTGCCAGCAGTTTCCACAGAGGGAGCACTGAAGCTTTCTTT
CDR3 protein: CASSFHRGSTEAFF

D gene: NA
CDR3 length: 15
clone size: NA
V gene: TRBV7-8
J gene: TRBJ2-7
CDR3 DNA: TGTGCCAGCAGCCCTTTAGTGGGGTCGGCCTACGAGCAGTACTTC
CDR3 protein: CASSPLVGSAYEQYF